This TCR beta chain was sequenced for a study of blood T cell repertoires in COVID-19. Overall study: Specimens from acute and convalescent COVID-19 originated in the United States, Italy and Spain. Sources were T cells, B-cell-depleted T cells, or PBMCs; the material itself was cDNA or gDNA.

The V end was cut by 4 bases, the J end by 0 bases, with 3 bases between. The CDR3 covers 13 residues. Germline values: CDR1 MNHEY, CDR2 SVGEGT. This clone appeared a few times. Original data processing: Using reference gene primer amplification, nucleated cell counts were estimated. Some clones are missing from TCRdb's copy, which holds only in-frame ones; the method was immunoSEQ multiplex PCR. The DNA gave D and trimming, while V, J and clone size come from that table. In the table there are 230,000 or so clones, roughly 84% of which are singletons. This rearrangement joins TRBV6-2 or TRBV6-3 to TRBJ2-2; D is ambiguous. Material for sequencing was peripheral blood. The clonotype originates from a woman aged 35 to 49 who had recovered from COVID-19. The CDR3: CASSSTNTGELFF. CDR3 nucleotide sequence: TGTGCCAGCAGTTCCACGAACACCGGGGAGCTGTTTTTT.